This T cell receptor beta chain was identified during a study of blood T cell repertoires in COVID-19. Background on the study: Material from acute and convalescent COVID-19 was sourced from the United States, Italy and Spain. T cells, B-cell-depleted T cells, or PBMCs supplied cDNA or gDNA.

Trimming removed 1 base from V and 0 bases from J, with 8 bases in between. The CDR3 contains 15 residues. Germline loops: CDR1 SGHKS, CDR2 YYEKEE (reference sequence). Source study methods: Reference gene primer amplification gave estimated nucleated cell counts. Profiled with immunoSEQ multiplex PCR; TCRdb holds only in-frame clones, not every one. V, J and clone size reflect that table, while D and trimming were determined from the DNA. The repertoire has approximately 94,000 clones, 88% of them found once; the top ten carry approximately 4.8%. Sample: peripheral blood. V is TRBV5-5 and J is TRBJ1-5, with D uncertain. The source of this sequence is a woman older than 75 with active COVID-19. This CDR3 is CASSLSYYSNQPQHF. The CDR3 DNA sequence: TGTGCCAGCAGCTTGTCCTACTATAGCAATCAGCCCCAGCATTTT.